This record looks at one TCR beta chain sequence and its context. Its antigen is undetermined. With a much larger clone just one base away, this may be a read error. The researchers obtained blood RNA from unsorted whole blood and also extracted germline DNA. Patients carried chronic HBV infection without prior treatment. In germline, CDR1 is MNHEY, CDR2 SVGAGI. This CDR3 is 11 amino acids long. The source of the sample is a study of tumor-infiltrating lymphocytes in primary liver carcinoma. About the study: The yield of productive TCRbeta reads per sample was roughly 3.5 to 8 million and was similar across tissue types. Study-wide findings and caveats: Compared with tumor region pairs, tumor-adjacent and tumor-blood pairs overlapped less. Tumors carried a top-250-clone fraction significantly exceeding that of blood (p = 0.039).

The input was 500 ng total RNA; TCR beta cDNA was made from it with a constant-region primer. ARM-PCR, slightly modified, supplied the TCR beta libraries through three nested multiplex PCR rounds. Running roughly 10 cycles apiece, the first two PCR rounds relied on TRBV1-TRBV30 forward primers together with a C-beta reverse primer. TCRdb ran MiXCR on the multiplex PCR reads and lists one entry per CDR3 protein. Here the sample spans fewer than 350,000 distinct CDR3 sequences, almost 65% being singletons. The gene calls are TRBV6-5 and TRBJ2-3; 7 bases are a match to TRBD1. This TCR came from a man aged 40-55 years with primary liver carcinoma and hepatitis B virus infection. The material sequenced was peripheral blood. The CDR3 loop is CASTTGDTLYF. The CDR3 nucleotides are TGTGCCAGCACCACAGGGGATACGCTGTATTTT.